This TCR beta chain was retrieved from a study of T cell responses to AZD1222 COVID-19 vaccine. Findings and caveats of the study: Of spike-specific TCRs, nearly half reportedly target regions left unmutated in variants.

Generated by immunoSEQ multiplex PCR, the TCRdb table keeps only in-frame clones and is missing some. There are 97,000 or so clones in the sample; 70% to 90% occur only once, and 4.5% to 6% lies in the top ten. Turning to this clone: No antigen is known for it.

The source was peripheral blood, collected on day 0 of AZD1222 vaccination. This TCR derives from an adult in good health.

The DNA of the CDR3 is TGTGCCAGCACGGGCGCCTCGGGAGATACGCAGTATTTT. It is translated as CASTGASGDTQYF. The chain carries TRBV2 and TRBJ2-3; unclear D gene. V dropped 7 bases and J dropped 5 bases, with 13 bases sitting between them. The germline gives CDR1 SNHLY, CDR2 FYNNEI. CDR3 length: 13 residues.